Listed below are T cell receptor beta chains from one sample, sequenced in a study of spatial heterogeneity in lung cancer. TCRdb reanalysed the 5' RACE reads using MiXCR and keeps one entry per CDR3 protein. The sample records under 80,000 distinct CDR3 sequences, roughly 6.6% being singletons. Sequencing was performed on PBMCs, taken at surgery. The source is a female donor with early-stage non-small cell lung cancer. Both conserved end residues are part of each CDR3. A D gene is named only where the DNA matches it firmly. Not every row has a clone size; where given, it reads once, few, many or a size class.

v_gene: TRBV28; j_gene: TRBJ2-5; d_gene: TRBD2; abundance: many; CDR3nt: TGTGCCAGCAGCACTCGACTAGCGGGGAAAGAGACCCAGTACTTC; CDR3aa: CASSTRLAGKETQYF
v_gene: TRBV7-9; j_gene: TRBJ1-4; d_gene: TRBD1; abundance: many; CDR3nt: TGTGCCAGCACCCCCGGGGACAGGGGGCGGAATGAAAAACTGTTTTTT; CDR3aa: CASTPGDRGRNEKLFF
v_gene: TRBV7-9; j_gene: TRBJ1-5; d_gene: TRBD1; abundance: few; CDR3nt: TGTGCCAGCAGCACCCCATTATCGGGACAGGGGAGCAATCAGCCCCAGCATTTT; CDR3aa: CASSTPLSGQGSNQPQHF
v_gene: TRBV7-2; j_gene: TRBJ2-3; d_gene: TRBD2; abundance: few; CDR3nt: TGTGCCAGCAGCGGAGGACTAGCGGGAGGATTTAGCACAGATACGCAGTATTTT; CDR3aa: CASSGGLAGGFSTDTQYF
v_gene: TRBV7-2; j_gene: TRBJ2-3; d_gene: -; abundance: few; CDR3nt: TGTGCCAGCAGCTTAGGGCTACCCGATACGCAGTATTTT; CDR3aa: CASSLGLPDTQYF
v_gene: TRBV29-1; j_gene: TRBJ2-1; d_gene: -; abundance: -; CDR3nt: TGCAGCGTTGAAGGGGACTTCTCCTACAATGAGCAGTTCTTC; CDR3aa: CSVEGDFSYNEQFF
v_gene: TRBV11-3; j_gene: TRBJ2-1; d_gene: TRBD2; abundance: many; CDR3nt: TGTGCCAGCAGCCCCAGACTAGCGGGAGAATACAATGAGCAGTTCTTC; CDR3aa: CASSPRLAGEYNEQFF
v_gene: TRBV5-1; j_gene: TRBJ2-7; d_gene: -; abundance: few; CDR3nt: TGCGCCAGCAGCAACAACGGGGAAGCAGACTACGAGCAGTACTTC; CDR3aa: CASSNNGEADYEQYF
v_gene: TRBV20-1; j_gene: TRBJ1-1; d_gene: -; abundance: -; CDR3nt: TGCAGTGCTCCCCCCCCCGGTCGGACTGAAGCTTTCTTT; CDR3aa: CSAPPPGRTEAFF
v_gene: TRBV24-1; j_gene: TRBJ2-4; d_gene: TRBD1; abundance: few; CDR3nt: TGTGCCACCAGCGCACAGGGGGCCGCAGCCAAAAACATTCAGTACTTC; CDR3aa: CATSAQGAAAKNIQYF
v_gene: TRBV5-1; j_gene: TRBJ2-7; d_gene: TRBD2; abundance: many; CDR3nt: TGCGCCAGCAGCTTGGAGAGGGGCGGGGGATCCTACGAGCAGTACTTC; CDR3aa: CASSLERGGGSYEQYF
v_gene: TRBV6-5; j_gene: TRBJ2-3; d_gene: TRBD2; abundance: many; CDR3nt: TGTGCCAGCAGGGGACTAGCGGGGGGTATAGATACGCAGTATTTT; CDR3aa: CASRGLAGGIDTQYF
v_gene: TRBV14; j_gene: TRBJ1-1; d_gene: -; abundance: many; CDR3nt: TGTGCCAGCGGACAGATGAACACTGAAGCTTTCTTT; CDR3aa: CASGQMNTEAFF
v_gene: TRBV7-9; j_gene: TRBJ1-6; d_gene: TRBD1; abundance: many; CDR3nt: TGTGCCAGCAGCTTATCCGACAGGGTTAATTCACCCCTCCACTTT; CDR3aa: CASSLSDRVNSPLHF
v_gene: TRBV5-6; j_gene: TRBJ1-4; d_gene: -; abundance: many; CDR3nt: TGTGCCAGCAGCGGGGCATCTTTGGAAAAACTGTTTTTT; CDR3aa: CASSGASLEKLFF
v_gene: TRBV6-1; j_gene: TRBJ1-5; d_gene: -; abundance: many; CDR3nt: TGTGCCAGCAGTGGAATCCAGTGGGGCGATCAGCCCCAGCATTTT; CDR3aa: CASSGIQWGDQPQHF
v_gene: TRBV28; j_gene: TRBJ1-5; d_gene: -; abundance: -; CDR3nt: TGTGCCAGCAGTTTCAATCAGCCCCAGCATTTT; CDR3aa: CASSFNQPQHF
v_gene: TRBV11-2; j_gene: TRBJ2-5; d_gene: -; abundance: few; CDR3nt: TGTGCCAGCAGCCCCCTTCTAGCTAACCAAGAGACCCAGTACTTC; CDR3aa: CASSPLLANQETQYF
v_gene: TRBV3-1; j_gene: TRBJ1-6; d_gene: -; abundance: many; CDR3nt: TGTGCCAGCACCCATGGGGTGTCTAATTCACCCCTCCACTTT; CDR3aa: CASTHGVSNSPLHF
v_gene: TRBV28; j_gene: TRBJ1-1; d_gene: -; abundance: many; CDR3nt: TGTGCCAGCAGTTTTGACGGGAACACTGAAGCTTTCTTT; CDR3aa: CASSFDGNTEAFF
v_gene: TRBV7-2; j_gene: TRBJ2-3; d_gene: -; abundance: many; CDR3nt: TGTGCCAGCAGCTCCTCCAGTGGAACCAGCACAGATACGCAGTATTTT; CDR3aa: CASSSSSGTSTDTQYF
v_gene: TRBV12-3/TRBV12-4; j_gene: TRBJ2-3; d_gene: TRBD2; abundance: many; CDR3nt: TGTGCCAGCAGTGCCCGGGGGGCAGATACGCAGTATTTT; CDR3aa: CASSARGADTQYF
v_gene: TRBV9; j_gene: TRBJ1-2; d_gene: -; abundance: few; CDR3nt: TGTGCCAGCAGCGAGACCTTGCGGGCCGGAGGGAGAACGGGCTACACCTTC; CDR3aa: CASSETLRAGGRTGYTF
v_gene: TRBV5-5; j_gene: TRBJ2-7; d_gene: -; abundance: -; CDR3nt: TGTGCCAGCAGCTTGGAGCTCCGATCCTACGAGCAGTACTTC; CDR3aa: CASSLELRSYEQYF
v_gene: TRBV7-9; j_gene: TRBJ1-5; d_gene: -; abundance: many; CDR3nt: TGTGCCAGCAGCTTAGATCCAGGGCTCGGCAATCAGCCCCAGCATTTT; CDR3aa: CASSLDPGLGNQPQHF
v_gene: TRBV14; j_gene: TRBJ2-6; d_gene: -; abundance: many; CDR3nt: TGTGCCAGCAGCCAAGTTGGGACAGGGGCCAACGTCCTGACTTTC; CDR3aa: CASSQVGTGANVLTF
v_gene: TRBV2; j_gene: TRBJ1-2; d_gene: -; abundance: many; CDR3nt: TGTGCCAGCACTCTTCCCCAGTACTATGGCTACACCTTC; CDR3aa: CASTLPQYYGYTF
v_gene: TRBV20-1; j_gene: TRBJ2-1; d_gene: TRBD2; abundance: many; CDR3nt: TGCATTACTAGCGGGAGAATCTCCTACAATGAGCAGTTCTTC; CDR3aa: CITSGRISYNEQFF
v_gene: TRBV7-3; j_gene: TRBJ2-3; d_gene: -; abundance: few; CDR3nt: TGTGCCACCAGGGTCGTGGGGAGCACAGATACGCAGTATTTT; CDR3aa: CATRVVGSTDTQYF